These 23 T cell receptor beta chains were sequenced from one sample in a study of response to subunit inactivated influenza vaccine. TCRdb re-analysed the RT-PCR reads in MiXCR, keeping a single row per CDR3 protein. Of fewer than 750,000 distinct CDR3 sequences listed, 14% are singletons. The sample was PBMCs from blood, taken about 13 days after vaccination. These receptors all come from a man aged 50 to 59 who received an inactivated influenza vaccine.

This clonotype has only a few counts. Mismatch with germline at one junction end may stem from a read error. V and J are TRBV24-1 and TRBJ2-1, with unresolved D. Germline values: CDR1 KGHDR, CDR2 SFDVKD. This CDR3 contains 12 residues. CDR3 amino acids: CATSDPGSWQLF. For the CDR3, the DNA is TGTGCCACCAGTGACCCAGGTTCCTGGCAGCTCTTC.

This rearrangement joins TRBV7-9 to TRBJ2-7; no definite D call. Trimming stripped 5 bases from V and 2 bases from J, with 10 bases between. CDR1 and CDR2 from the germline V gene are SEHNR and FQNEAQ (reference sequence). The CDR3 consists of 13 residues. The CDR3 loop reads CASSVRNTYEQYF. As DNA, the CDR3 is TGTGCCAGCAGCGTCAGGAATACCTACGAGCAGTACTTC.

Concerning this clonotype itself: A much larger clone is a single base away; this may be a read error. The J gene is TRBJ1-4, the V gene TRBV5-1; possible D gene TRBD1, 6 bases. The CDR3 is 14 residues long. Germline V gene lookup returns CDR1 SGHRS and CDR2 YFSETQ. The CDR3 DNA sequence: TGCGCCAGCAGAATGGGGGGGCCCAATGAAACACTGTTTTTT. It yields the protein CASRMGGPNETLFF.

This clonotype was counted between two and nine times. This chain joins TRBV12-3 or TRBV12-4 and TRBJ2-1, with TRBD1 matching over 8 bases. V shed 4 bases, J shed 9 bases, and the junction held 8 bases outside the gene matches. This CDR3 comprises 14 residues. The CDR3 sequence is CASSSPDRGGEQFF. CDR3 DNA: TGTGCCAGCAGTTCCCCAGACAGGGGAGGTGAGCAGTTCTTC.

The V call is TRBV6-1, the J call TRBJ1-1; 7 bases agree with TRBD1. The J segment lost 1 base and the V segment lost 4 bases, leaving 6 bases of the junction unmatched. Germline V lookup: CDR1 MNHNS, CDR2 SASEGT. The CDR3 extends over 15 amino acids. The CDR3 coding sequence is TGTGCCAGCAGTGGCACAGGGGTCGAGAACACTGAAGCTTTCTTT. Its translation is CASSGTGVENTEAFF.

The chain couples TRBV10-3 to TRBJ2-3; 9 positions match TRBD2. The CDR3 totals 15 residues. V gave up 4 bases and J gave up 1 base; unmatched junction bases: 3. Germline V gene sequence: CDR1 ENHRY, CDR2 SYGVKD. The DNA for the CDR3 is TGTGCCATCAGTGGCCGGACTAGCGGCACAGATACGCAGTATTTT. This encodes CAISGRTSGTDTQYF.

The CDR3 bases are TGTGCCAGCAGCCGCACCCCCGGGACACCACTGAACACTGAAGCTTTCTTT. It is translated as CASSRTPGTPLNTEAFF. J is TRBJ1-1 and V is TRBV6-1; D may be TRBD1 (6 bases). The germline gives CDR1 MNHNS, CDR2 SASEGT. The CDR3 totals 17 residues. Between the trimmed V and J ends, which lost 6 bases and 0 bases, there was a span of 20 bases.

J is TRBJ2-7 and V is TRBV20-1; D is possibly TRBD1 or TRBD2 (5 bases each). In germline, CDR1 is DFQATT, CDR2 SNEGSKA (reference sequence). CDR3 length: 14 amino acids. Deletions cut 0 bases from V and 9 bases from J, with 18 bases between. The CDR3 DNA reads TGCAGTGCTAGAGATCTTCTAGCTAACCAGGGGCAGTACTTC. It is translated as CSARDLLANQGQYF.

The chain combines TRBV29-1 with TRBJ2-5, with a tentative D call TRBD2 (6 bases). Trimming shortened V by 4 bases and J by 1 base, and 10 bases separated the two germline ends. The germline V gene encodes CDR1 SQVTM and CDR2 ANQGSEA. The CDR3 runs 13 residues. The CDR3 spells CSVAGGSQETQYF. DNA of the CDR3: TGCAGCGTTGCCGGGGGATCCCAAGAGACCCAGTACTTC.

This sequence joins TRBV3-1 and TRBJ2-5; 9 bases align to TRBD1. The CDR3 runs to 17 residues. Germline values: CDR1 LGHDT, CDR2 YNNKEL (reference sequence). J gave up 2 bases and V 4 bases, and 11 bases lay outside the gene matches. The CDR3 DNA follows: TGTGCCAGCAGCCGATCGAGGGGACAGGGAGCACAAGAGACCCAGTACTTC. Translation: CASSRSRGQGAQETQYF.

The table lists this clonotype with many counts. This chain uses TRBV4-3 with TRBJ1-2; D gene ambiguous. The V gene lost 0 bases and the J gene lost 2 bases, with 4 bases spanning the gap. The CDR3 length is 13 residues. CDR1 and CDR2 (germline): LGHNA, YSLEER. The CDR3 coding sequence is TGCGCCAGCAGCCAAGAGAGAAACTATGGCTACACCTTC. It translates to CASSQERNYGYTF.

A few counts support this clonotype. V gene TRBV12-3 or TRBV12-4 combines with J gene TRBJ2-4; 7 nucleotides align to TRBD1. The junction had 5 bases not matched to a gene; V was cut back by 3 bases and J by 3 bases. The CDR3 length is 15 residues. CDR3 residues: CASSFDRVDKNIQYF. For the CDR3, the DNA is TGTGCCAGCAGTTTTGACAGGGTGGACAAAAACATTCAGTACTTC.

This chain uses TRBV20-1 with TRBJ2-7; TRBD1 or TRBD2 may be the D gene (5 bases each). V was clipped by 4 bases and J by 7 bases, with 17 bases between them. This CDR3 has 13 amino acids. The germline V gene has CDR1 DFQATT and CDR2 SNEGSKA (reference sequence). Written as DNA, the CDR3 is TGCAGTGCTAAGGGACGTTGGACGTGGGAGCAGTACTTC. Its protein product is CSAKGRWTWEQYF.

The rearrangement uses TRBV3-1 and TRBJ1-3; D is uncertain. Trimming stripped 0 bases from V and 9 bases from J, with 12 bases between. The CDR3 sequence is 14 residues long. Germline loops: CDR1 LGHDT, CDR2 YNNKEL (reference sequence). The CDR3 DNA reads TGTGCCAGCAGCCAAGATTGGGGAGGCACCACCATATATTTT. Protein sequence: CASSQDWGGTTIYF.

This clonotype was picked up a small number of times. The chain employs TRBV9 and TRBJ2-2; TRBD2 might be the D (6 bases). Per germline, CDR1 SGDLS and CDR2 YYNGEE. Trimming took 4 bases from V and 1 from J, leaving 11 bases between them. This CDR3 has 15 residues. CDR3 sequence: CASSTTSRNTGELFF. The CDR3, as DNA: TGTGCCAGCAGCACTACTAGCCGGAACACCGGGGAGCTGTTTTTT. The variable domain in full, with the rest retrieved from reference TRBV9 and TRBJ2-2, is DSGVTQTPKHLITATGQRVTLRCSPRSGDLSVYWYQQSLDQGLQFLIQYYNGEERAKGNILERFSAQQFPDLHSELNLSSLELGDSALYFCASSTTSRNTGELFFGEGSRLTVL.

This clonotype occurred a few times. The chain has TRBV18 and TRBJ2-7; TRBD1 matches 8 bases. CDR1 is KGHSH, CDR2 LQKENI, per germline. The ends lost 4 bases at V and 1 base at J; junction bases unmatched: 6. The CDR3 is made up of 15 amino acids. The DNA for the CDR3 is TGTGCCAGCTCACAGGACAGGGCGCGTTCCTACGAGCAGTACTTC. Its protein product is CASSQDRARSYEQYF.

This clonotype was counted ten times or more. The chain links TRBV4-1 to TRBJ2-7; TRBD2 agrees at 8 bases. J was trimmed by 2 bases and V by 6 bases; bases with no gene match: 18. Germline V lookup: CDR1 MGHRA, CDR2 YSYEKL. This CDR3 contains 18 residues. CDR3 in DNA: TGCGCCAGCAGGCCGGCCTTAGCGGGACTAGTACTCCCCTACGAGCAGTACTTC. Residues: CASRPALAGLVLPYEQYF.

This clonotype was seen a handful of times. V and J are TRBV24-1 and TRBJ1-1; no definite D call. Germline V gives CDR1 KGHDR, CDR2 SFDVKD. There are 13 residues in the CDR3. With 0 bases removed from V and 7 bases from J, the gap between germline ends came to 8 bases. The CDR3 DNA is TGTGCCACCAGTGATTTGCATTGGGGTGAAGCTTTCTTT. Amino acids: CATSDLHWGEAFF.

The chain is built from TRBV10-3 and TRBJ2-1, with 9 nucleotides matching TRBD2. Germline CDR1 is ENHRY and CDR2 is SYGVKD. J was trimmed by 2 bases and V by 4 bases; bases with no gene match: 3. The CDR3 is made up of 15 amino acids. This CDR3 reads CAISGLAAPYNEQFF. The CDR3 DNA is TGTGCCATCAGTGGACTAGCGGCACCCTACAATGAGCAGTTCTTC.

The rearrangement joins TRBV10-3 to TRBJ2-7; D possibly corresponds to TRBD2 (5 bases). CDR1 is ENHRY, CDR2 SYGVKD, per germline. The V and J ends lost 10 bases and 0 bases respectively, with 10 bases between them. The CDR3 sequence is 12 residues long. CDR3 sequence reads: CATRESSYEQYF. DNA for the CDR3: TGTGCCACCCGGGAATCCTCCTACGAGCAGTACTTC.

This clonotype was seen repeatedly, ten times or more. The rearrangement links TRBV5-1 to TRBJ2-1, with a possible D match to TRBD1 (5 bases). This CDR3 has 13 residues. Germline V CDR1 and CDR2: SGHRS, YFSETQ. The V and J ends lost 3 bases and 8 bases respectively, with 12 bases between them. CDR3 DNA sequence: TGCGCCAGCAGCTCTCGACAGAGCGATGAGCAGTTCTTC. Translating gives CASSSRQSDEQFF.

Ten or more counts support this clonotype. In DNA, the CDR3 is TGCAGCGTTGGGACTAGCTCCTACGAGCAGTACTTC. Translation gives CSVGTSSYEQYF. The chain links TRBV29-1 to TRBJ2-7, with TRBD2 matching 7 bases. The germline CDR1 and CDR2 sequences are SQVTM and ANQGSEA. V shed 4 bases, J shed 0 bases, and the junction held 0 bases outside the gene matches. This CDR3 comprises 12 residues.

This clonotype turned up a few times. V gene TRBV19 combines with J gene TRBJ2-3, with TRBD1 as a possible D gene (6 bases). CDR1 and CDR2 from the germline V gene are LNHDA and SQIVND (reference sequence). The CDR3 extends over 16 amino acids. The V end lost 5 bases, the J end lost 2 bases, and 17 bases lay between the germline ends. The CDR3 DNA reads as TGTGCCAGTAGTCCCCGGGCAGGGGCCATCACAGATACGCAGTATTTT. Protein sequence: CASSPRAGAITDTQYF.